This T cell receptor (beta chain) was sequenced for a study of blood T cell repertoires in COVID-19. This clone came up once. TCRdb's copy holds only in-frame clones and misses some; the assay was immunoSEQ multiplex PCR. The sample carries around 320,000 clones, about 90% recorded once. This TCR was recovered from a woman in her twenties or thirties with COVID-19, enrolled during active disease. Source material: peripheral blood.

The CDR3 loop reads CASSLWTLYEQYF. CDR3 bases: TGTGCCAGCAGTTTATGGACATTGTACGAGCAGTACTTC. V gene TRBV28 combines with J gene TRBJ2-7; D is unresolved. CDR1 and CDR2 (germline): MDHEN, SYDVKM. The ends were cut back, 0 bases at V and 4 bases at J, with 7 bases in the middle. This CDR3 region has 13 residues.